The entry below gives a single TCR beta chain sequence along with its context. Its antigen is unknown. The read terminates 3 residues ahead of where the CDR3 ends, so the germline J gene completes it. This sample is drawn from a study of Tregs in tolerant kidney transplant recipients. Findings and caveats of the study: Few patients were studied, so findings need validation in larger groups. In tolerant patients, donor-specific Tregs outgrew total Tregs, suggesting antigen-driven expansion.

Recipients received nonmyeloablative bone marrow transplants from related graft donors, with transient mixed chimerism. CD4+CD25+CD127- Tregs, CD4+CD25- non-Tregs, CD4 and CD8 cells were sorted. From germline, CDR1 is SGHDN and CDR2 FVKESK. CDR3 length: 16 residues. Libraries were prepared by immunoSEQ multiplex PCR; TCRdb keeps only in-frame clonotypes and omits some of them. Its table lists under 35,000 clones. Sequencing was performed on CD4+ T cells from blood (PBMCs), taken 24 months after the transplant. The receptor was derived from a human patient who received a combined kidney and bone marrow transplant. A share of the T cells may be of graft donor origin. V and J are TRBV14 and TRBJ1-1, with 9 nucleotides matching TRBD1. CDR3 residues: CASSHPGQGPLRGAFF. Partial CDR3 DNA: TGTGCCAGCAGCCACCCTGGACAGGGGCCACTCCGGGGA.